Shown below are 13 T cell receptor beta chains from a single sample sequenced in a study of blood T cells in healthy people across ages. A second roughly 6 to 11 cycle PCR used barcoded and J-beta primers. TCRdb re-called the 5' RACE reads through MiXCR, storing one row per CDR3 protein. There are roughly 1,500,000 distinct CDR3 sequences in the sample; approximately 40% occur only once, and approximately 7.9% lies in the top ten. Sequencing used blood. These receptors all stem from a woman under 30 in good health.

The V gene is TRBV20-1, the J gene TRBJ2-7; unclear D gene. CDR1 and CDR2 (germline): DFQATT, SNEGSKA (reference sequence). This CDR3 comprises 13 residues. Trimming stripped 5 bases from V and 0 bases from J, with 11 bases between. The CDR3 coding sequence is TGCAGTGCTGAGGAACAGAGCTCCTACGAGCAGTACTTC. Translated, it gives CSAEEQSSYEQYF.

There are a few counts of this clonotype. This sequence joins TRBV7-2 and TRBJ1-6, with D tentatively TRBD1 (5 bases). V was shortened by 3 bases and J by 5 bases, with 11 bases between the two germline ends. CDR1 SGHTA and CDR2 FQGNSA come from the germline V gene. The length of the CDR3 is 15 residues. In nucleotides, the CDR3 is TGTGCCAGCAGCTTGACGACAGATAATAATTCACCCCTCCACTTT. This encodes CASSLTTDNNSPLHF.

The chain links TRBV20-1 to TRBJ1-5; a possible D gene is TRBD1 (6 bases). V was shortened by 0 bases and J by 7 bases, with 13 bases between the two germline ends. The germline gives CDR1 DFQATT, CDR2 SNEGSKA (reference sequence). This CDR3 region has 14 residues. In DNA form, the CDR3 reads TGCAGTGCTAGAGATGAACAGGGTAAACAGCCCCAGCATTTT. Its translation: CSARDEQGKQPQHF.

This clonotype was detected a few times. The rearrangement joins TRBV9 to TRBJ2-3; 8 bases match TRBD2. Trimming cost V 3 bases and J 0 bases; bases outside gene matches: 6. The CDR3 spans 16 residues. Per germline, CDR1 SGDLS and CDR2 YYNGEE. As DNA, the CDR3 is TGTGCCAGCAGCGGAGCGGGGGCGATTAGCACAGATACGCAGTATTTT. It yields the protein CASSGAGAISTDTQYF. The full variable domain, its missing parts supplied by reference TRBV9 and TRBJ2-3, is DSGVTQTPKHLITATGQRVTLRCSPRSGDLSVYWYQQSLDQGLQFLIQYYNGEERAKGNILERFSAQQFPDLHSELNLSSLELGDSALYFCASSGAGAISTDTQYFGPGTRLTVL.

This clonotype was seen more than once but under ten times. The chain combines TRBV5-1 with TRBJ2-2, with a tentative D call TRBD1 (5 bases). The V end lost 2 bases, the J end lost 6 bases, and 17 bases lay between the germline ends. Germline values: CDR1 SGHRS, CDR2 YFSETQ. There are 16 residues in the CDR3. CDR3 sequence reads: CASSFLLSLGAGELFF. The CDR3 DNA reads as TGCGCCAGCAGCTTCCTACTGTCTCTAGGGGCCGGGGAGCTGTTTTTT.

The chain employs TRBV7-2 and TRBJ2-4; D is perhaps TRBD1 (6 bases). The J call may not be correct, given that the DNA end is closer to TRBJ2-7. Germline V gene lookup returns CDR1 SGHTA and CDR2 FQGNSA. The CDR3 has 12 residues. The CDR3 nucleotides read TGTGCCAGTACTGCAGGGGTGCACGAGCAGTACTTC. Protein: CASTAGVHEQYF.

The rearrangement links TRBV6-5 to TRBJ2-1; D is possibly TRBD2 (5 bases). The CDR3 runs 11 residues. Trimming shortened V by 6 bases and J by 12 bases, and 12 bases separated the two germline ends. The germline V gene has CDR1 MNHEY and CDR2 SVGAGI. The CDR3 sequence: CASSTGKRQFF. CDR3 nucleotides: TGTGCCAGCAGCACGGGGAAGCGGCAGTTCTTC.

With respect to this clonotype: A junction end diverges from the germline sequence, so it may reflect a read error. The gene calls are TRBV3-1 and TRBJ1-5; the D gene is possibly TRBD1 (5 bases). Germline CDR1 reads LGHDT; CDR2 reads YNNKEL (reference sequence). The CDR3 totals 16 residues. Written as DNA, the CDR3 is TGTGCCAGTAGCCCTTGGAGAGGGGATGGCAATCAGCCCCAGCATTTT. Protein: CASSPWRGDGNQPQHF.

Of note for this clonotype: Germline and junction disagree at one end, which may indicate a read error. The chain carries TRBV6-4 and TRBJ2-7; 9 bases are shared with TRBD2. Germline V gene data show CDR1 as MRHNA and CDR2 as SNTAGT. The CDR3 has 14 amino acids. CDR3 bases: TGTGCCTTCCCCCAAAGCGGGAGGATCTACGGGCAGTACTTC. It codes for CAFPQSGRIYGQYF.

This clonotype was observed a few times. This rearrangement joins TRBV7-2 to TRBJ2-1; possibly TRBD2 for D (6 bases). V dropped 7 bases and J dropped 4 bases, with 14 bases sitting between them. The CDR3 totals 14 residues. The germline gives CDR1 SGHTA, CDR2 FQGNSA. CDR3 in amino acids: CASTSEGIYNEQFF. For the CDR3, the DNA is TGTGCCAGCACCTCGGAGGGGATTTACAATGAGCAGTTCTTC.

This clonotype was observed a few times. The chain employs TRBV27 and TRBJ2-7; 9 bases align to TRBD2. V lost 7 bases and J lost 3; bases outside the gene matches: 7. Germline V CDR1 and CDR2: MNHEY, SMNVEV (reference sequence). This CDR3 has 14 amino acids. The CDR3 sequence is CASKAGGLLYEQYF. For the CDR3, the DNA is TGTGCCAGCAAAGCGGGGGGCCTTCTCTACGAGCAGTACTTC.

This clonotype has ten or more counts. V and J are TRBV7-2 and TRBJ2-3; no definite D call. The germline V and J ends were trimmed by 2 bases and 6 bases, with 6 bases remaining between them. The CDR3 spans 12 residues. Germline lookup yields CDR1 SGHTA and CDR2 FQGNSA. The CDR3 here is CASSLRVDTQYF. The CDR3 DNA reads TGTGCCAGCAGCTTACGGGTGGATACGCAGTATTTT.

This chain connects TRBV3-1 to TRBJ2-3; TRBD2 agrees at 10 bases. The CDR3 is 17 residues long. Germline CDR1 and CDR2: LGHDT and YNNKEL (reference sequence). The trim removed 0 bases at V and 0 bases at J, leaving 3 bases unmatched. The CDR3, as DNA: TGTGCCAGCAGCCAAGATCAACTAGCGGGGAGCACAGATACGCAGTATTTT. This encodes CASSQDQLAGSTDTQYF.